This TCR beta chain is drawn from a study of cytomegalovirus exposure and HLA in healthy donors. General observations from the study: Cytomegalovirus association was listed for under 200 TCR beta chains. CMV antigen specificity of a few CMV-associated chains was confirmed in vitro.

With 7 bases clipped from V and 10 bases from J, the junction kept 7 bases outside the gene matches. This CDR3 comprises 14 residues. Germline V gene sequence: CDR1 LNHDA, CDR2 SQIVND (reference sequence). TCRdb's copy holds only in-frame clones and misses some; the assay was immunoSEQ multiplex PCR. The top ten hold under 0.45% of the sample, which has around 250,000 clones, nearly 90% seen once. To note about this clone: Its target is not known.

This chain joins TRBV19 and TRBJ1-6, with 10 positions matching TRBD1. This sequence was found in a woman under 30 in good health and CMV-seronegative. Sequencing was done on a sample of PBMCs. The CDR3 region has the DNA TGTGCCAGTACTTGGGGGACAGGGGCCTCACCCCTCCACTTT. Its translation is CASTWGTGASPLHF.